This T cell receptor beta chain was obtained from a study of shared clonotypes between healthy human individuals. General study points: The study found approximately 5% of naive CD4 clonotypes shared across a handful of donors. Lower generation probabilities were found for non-shared clonotypes than for those shared by all four donors.

This clone was recorded once. Its target is not known. Execution of the assay was at deep level. Profiled with immunoSEQ multiplex PCR; TCRdb holds only in-frame clones, not every one. Here the sample spans some 680,000 clones, 73% being singletons. The TCR was taken from a woman aged 30 to 39 in good health. Source material: memory CD4+ T cells sorted from blood. Subset in this sample: CD45RA-negative fraction.

The CDR3 protein is CASRPRGASLSGYTF. CDR3 DNA: TGTGCCAGCAGACCCCGGGGAGCAAGTTTGTCAGGCTACACCTTC. V and J are TRBV28 and TRBJ1-2; no firm D call. Germline-derived CDR1 and CDR2 are MDHEN and SYDVKM. This CDR3 contains 15 residues. Between the trimmed V and J ends, which lost 6 bases and 8 bases, there was a span of 22 bases.